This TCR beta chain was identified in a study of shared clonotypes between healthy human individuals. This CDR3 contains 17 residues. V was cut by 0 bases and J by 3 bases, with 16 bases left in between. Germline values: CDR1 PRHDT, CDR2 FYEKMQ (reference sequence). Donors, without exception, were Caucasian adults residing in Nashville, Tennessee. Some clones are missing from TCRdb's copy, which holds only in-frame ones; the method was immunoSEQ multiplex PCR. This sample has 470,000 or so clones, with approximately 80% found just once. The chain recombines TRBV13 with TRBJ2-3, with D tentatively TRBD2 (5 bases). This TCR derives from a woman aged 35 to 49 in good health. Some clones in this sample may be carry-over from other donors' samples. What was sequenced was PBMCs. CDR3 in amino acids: CASSLGGLATTTDTQYF. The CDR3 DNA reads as TGTGCCAGCAGCTTAGGAGGACTGGCAACGACAACAGATACGCAGTATTTT.